Below are 22 T cell receptor beta chains sequenced from a single sample in a study of shared clonotypes between healthy human individuals. The data were produced by immunoSEQ multiplex PCR, yet TCRdb's version contains in-frame clones alone and is incomplete. There are about 510,000 clones in the sample; nearly 80% occur only once, and approximately 12% lies in the top ten. Material for sequencing was PBMCs. Receptor source: a woman in her thirties or forties in good health. Some clones in this sample may be carry-over from other donors' samples.

The J gene is TRBJ2-5, the V gene TRBV5-1; no reliable D call. This CDR3 has 14 residues. Germline-derived CDR1 and CDR2 are SGHRS and YFSETQ. V was cut by 4 bases and J by 1 base, with 11 bases left in between. The CDR3 reads CASSPAGTQETQYF. In DNA, the CDR3 is TGCGCCAGCAGCCCCGCCGGAACCCAAGAGACCCAGTACTTC.

This clone appeared many times. The chain combines TRBV7-9 with TRBJ1-1, with TRBD1 as a possible D gene (5 bases). Between the trimmed V and J ends, which lost 4 bases and 11 bases, there was a span of 17 bases. The CDR3 runs to 13 residues. Germline CDR1 and CDR2: SEHNR and FQNEAQ (reference sequence). CDR3 residues: CASSWMGGEEAFF. The DNA of the CDR3 is TGTGCCAGCAGCTGGATGGGGGGAGAAGAGGCTTTCTTT.

This chain connects TRBV5-6 to TRBJ1-5; the D is unclear. CDR3 length: 16 residues. V lost 0 bases and J 9 bases, leaving 19 bases between the germline ends. CDR1 is SGHDT and CDR2 is YYEEEE in the germline V gene. The CDR3 protein is CASSLALREPMPPQHF. DNA for the CDR3: TGTGCCAGCAGCTTGGCCTTAAGGGAGCCGATGCCGCCCCAGCATTTT.

The rearrangement uses TRBV30 and TRBJ2-5; 13 nucleotides match TRBD2. The germline gives CDR1 GTSNPN, CDR2 SVGIG (reference sequence). This CDR3 comprises 18 residues. In DNA, the CDR3 is TGTTCGTCCGGGACAGGCCGGACTAGCGGGAGTAGGGCGGAGACCCAGTACTTC. It specifies CSSGTGRTSGSRAETQYF. Supplemented by reference TRBV30 and TRBJ2-5, the full variable domain reads SQTIHQWPATLVQPVGSPLSLECTVEGTSNPNLYWYRQAAGRGLQLLFYSVGIGQISSEVPQNLSASRPQDRQFILSSKKLLLSDSGFYLCSSGTGRTSGSRAETQYFGPGTRLLVL.

The V and J genes are TRBV28 and TRBJ2-1; 14 positions agree with TRBD2. Germline trimming cut 7 bases from V and 8 bases from J; bases unmatched to any gene: 10. The CDR3 is 16 amino acids. Germline loops: CDR1 MDHEN, CDR2 SYDVKM. The CDR3 region has the DNA TGTGCCAGCAATCCGCCCGGGACTAGCGGGAGCTATGAGCAGTTCTTC. Its protein product is CASNPPGTSGSYEQFF.

The chain has TRBV7-9 and TRBJ2-3, with 14 bases identical to TRBD2. V lost 1 base and J lost 3; bases outside the gene matches: 6. The CDR3 sequence is 18 residues long. Per the germline V gene, CDR1 is SEHNR and CDR2 is FQNEAQ (reference sequence). In nucleotides, the CDR3 is TGTGCCAGCAGCTTAGGACTAGCGGGAGGGCCGGGGACAGATACGCAGTATTTT. It encodes CASSLGLAGGPGTDTQYF. Drawing the rest from reference TRBV7-9 and TRBJ2-3, the complete variable domain is DTGVSQNPRHKITKRGQNVTFRCDPISEHNRLYWYRQTLGQGPEFLTYFQNEAQLEKSRLLSDRFSAERPKGSFSTLEIQRTEQGDSAMYLCASSLGLAGGPGTDTQYFGPGTRLTVL.

This sequence joins TRBV5-6 and TRBJ2-7; D could derive from TRBD1 or TRBD2 (5 bases each). The CDR3 is made up of 17 amino acids. V was clipped by 4 bases and J by 3 bases, with 23 bases between them. Looked up from germline, CDR1 is SGHDT and CDR2 is YYEEEE. CDR3 protein: CASSDGLTGTRVYEQYF. In DNA, the CDR3 is TGTGCCAGCAGCGACGGTCTCACCGGGACCAGGGTCTACGAGCAGTACTTC.

The chain has TRBV28 and TRBJ2-1, with 7 bases aligning to TRBD1. Germline CDR1 and CDR2: MDHEN and SYDVKM. The CDR3 loop spans 15 amino acids. J gave up 4 bases and V 5 bases, and 8 bases lay outside the gene matches. Here the CDR3 DNA reads TGTGCCAGCAGTATCCCCGGGACAGCTTACAATGAGCAGTTCTTC. As protein: CASSIPGTAYNEQFF.

To note about this clone: This sample also contains other DNA sequences that code for the same CDR3. The V call is TRBV14, the J call TRBJ1-5; D is undetermined. Trimming shortened V by 0 bases and J by 0 bases, and 0 bases separated the two germline ends. The length of the CDR3 is 13 residues. Looked up from germline, CDR1 is SGHDN and CDR2 is FVKESK. The CDR3 region is CASSQDSNQPQHF. Written as DNA, the CDR3 is TGTGCCAGCAGCCAAGATAGCAATCAGCCCCAGCATTTT. Based on the CDR3 plus reference TRBV14 and TRBJ1-5, the full variable domain is EAGVTQFPSHSVIEKGQTVTLRCDPISGHDNLYWYRRVMGKEIKFLLHFVKESKQDESGMPNNRFLAERTGGTYSTLKVQPAELEDSGVYFCASSQDSNQPQHFGDGTRLSIL.

V usage is TRBV5-5 and J usage is TRBJ2-7, with 7 bases fitting TRBD1. Losses at the gene ends were 4 bases for V and 1 base for J; bases not matched to a gene: 8. The CDR3 has 15 amino acids. The V gene's germline CDR1 is SGHKS and CDR2 YYEKEE (reference sequence). Here the CDR3 DNA reads TGTGCCAGCAGCGGCACTGACAGGGCGTCCTACGAGCAGTACTTC. It specifies CASSGTDRASYEQYF.

This clone was found once. The chain is built from TRBV4-3 and TRBJ2-1; D remains unclear. V gave up 0 bases and J gave up 12 bases, with 12 bases separating them. This CDR3 comprises 13 residues. Germline CDR1 LGHNA, CDR2 YSLEER. The chain's CDR3 is CASSQDKVTGQFF. In nucleotides, the CDR3 is TGCGCCAGCAGCCAAGATAAGGTGACGGGGCAGTTCTTC.

The CDR3 DNA follows: TGTGCCAGCAGCAGGGGGACAGTGAATGAAAAACTGTTTTTT. Amino acid sequence: CASSRGTVNEKLFF. The chain uses TRBV5-6 and TRBJ1-4; 7 bases align to TRBD1. With V trimmed by 4 bases and J by 5 bases, 5 bases remained unmatched. CDR3 size: 14 residues. Germline-derived CDR1 and CDR2 are SGHDT and YYEEEE.

This clone was counted at least ten times. This rearrangement joins TRBV10-3 to TRBJ1-1; D is unresolved. The CDR3 covers 15 residues. The V and J ends lost 2 bases and 1 base respectively, with 11 bases between them. Germline lookup yields CDR1 ENHRY and CDR2 SYGVKD. The DNA for the CDR3 is TGTGCCATCAGTGAGATCGGACGGAAGAACACTGAAGCTTTCTTT. It is translated as CAISEIGRKNTEAFF.

The V and J genes are TRBV6-5 and TRBJ1-6; TRBD1 might be the D (5 bases). This CDR3 comprises 13 residues. Trimming took 8 bases from V and 10 from J, leaving 15 bases between them. The germline gives CDR1 MNHEY, CDR2 SVGAGI. Here the CDR3 reads CASRRGSRSPLHF. Written as DNA, the CDR3 is TGTGCCAGCCGCCGGGGGTCTAGATCACCCCTCCACTTT.

The CDR3 DNA is TGCGCCAGCGGAATATTAGCGGGAGGGCAGGAGACCCAGTACTTC. Translated: CASGILAGGQETQYF. V gene TRBV5-1 combines with J gene TRBJ2-5; TRBD2 aligns across 11 bases. With V trimmed by 7 bases and J by 5 bases, 10 bases remained unmatched. Germline V lookup: CDR1 SGHRS, CDR2 YFSETQ. The CDR3 length is 15 residues.

The rearrangement links TRBV28 to TRBJ2-7; maybe TRBD2 (6 bases). The germline V gene has CDR1 MDHEN and CDR2 SYDVKM. Trimming cost V 7 bases and J 2 bases, with 15 bases left between them. The CDR3 has 14 amino acids. The CDR3 bases are TGTGCCAGCAATCCGGGAGAGCTACCCTACGAGCAGTACTTC. It encodes CASNPGELPYEQYF.

This clone was counted ten times or more. This chain connects TRBV18 to TRBJ2-1, with 13 bases lining up with TRBD2. V trimming: 6 bases; J trimming: 8 bases; junction bases outside the gene matches: 7. Germline CDR1 is KGHSH and CDR2 is LQKENI. The CDR3 totals 15 residues. This CDR3 is CASSLTSGRSDEQFF. CDR3 DNA: TGTGCCAGCTCCCTGACTAGCGGGAGGTCGGATGAGCAGTTCTTC. Drawing the rest from reference TRBV18 and TRBJ2-1, the complete variable domain is NAGVMQNPRHLVRRRGQEARLRCSPMKGHSHVYWYRQLPEEGLKFMVYLQKENIIDESGMPKERFSAEFPKEGPSILRIQQVVRGDSAAYFCASSLTSGRSDEQFFGPGTRLTVL.

A single count supports this clone. V is TRBV11-3 and J is TRBJ1-1; D remains ambiguous. The V gene lost 2 bases and the J gene lost 4 bases, with 8 bases spanning the gap. The CDR3 sequence is 13 residues long. CDR1 is SGHNT and CDR2 is YENEEA in the germline V gene. CDR3 sequence: CASSLTGGTEAFF. The CDR3 bases are TGTGCCAGCAGCTTAACTGGTGGCACTGAAGCTTTCTTT.

This clone is a singleton in its sample. Other DNA sequences in this sample translate to the same CDR3. The chain carries TRBV7-2 and TRBJ2-3; unclear D gene. The CDR3 length is 12 residues. In germline, CDR1 is SGHTA, CDR2 FQGNSA. V lost 4 bases and J 6 bases, leaving 8 bases between the germline ends. In DNA, the CDR3 is TGTGCCAGCAGCTCCGCGGCGGATACGCAGTATTTT. Residues: CASSSAADTQYF.

The V gene is TRBV18, the J gene TRBJ2-7; tentatively, D is TRBD1 or TRBD2 (6 bases each). The V gene lost 3 bases and the J gene lost 7 bases, with 22 bases spanning the gap. CDR3 length: 16 residues. Germline V gene sequence: CDR1 KGHSH, CDR2 LQKENI. Here the CDR3 reads CASSPTRGAALDEQYF. The CDR3 region has the DNA TGTGCCAGCTCACCGACGAGGGGGGCCGCTCTGGATGAGCAGTACTTC.

In this sample, this clone turned up a few times. The chain recombines TRBV27 with TRBJ2-7, with 10 bases fitting TRBD2. CDR1 and CDR2 from the germline V gene are MNHEY and SMNVEV (reference sequence). CDR3 length equals 12 residues. CDR3 nucleotides: TGTGGAAGCGGGAGGGCCGAGGACGAGCAGTACTTC. Translated, it gives CGSGRAEDEQYF.

The chain is built from TRBV5-4 and TRBJ2-3; tentative D call: TRBD2 (6 bases). Deletions cut 1 base from V and 6 bases from J, with 12 bases between. Germline V gives CDR1 SGHNT, CDR2 YYREEE (reference sequence). This CDR3 has 14 amino acids. The CDR3 nucleotides read TGTGCCAGCAGCTTGATAGGAGGGCTGGATACGCAGTATTTT. Translating gives CASSLIGGLDTQYF.